Below are 12 T cell receptor beta chains sequenced from a single sample in a study of blood T cell repertoires in COVID-19. Libraries were prepared by immunoSEQ multiplex PCR; TCRdb keeps only in-frame clonotypes and omits some of them. The sample has approximately 240,000 clones, approximately 87% seen once; the top ten hold approximately 3%. Sequenced sample: PBMCs or T cells enriched from blood (not recorded which). The origin of the receptors is a woman aged 45-65 years in a cohort exposed to, infected with or recovered from COVID-19 (not recorded which).

The chain uses TRBV10-1 and TRBJ2-7; no clear D. V lost 11 bases and J lost 0, with 14 bases in between. The CDR3 has 13 residues. Germline-derived CDR1 and CDR2 are WNHNN and SYGVQD (reference sequence). CDR3 in DNA: TGCGCCCGTAACCTACCAAGCTCCTACGAGCAGTACTTC. It codes for CARNLPSSYEQYF.

The chain links TRBV7-8 to TRBJ2-7, with TRBD1 identical over 10 bases. V was pared by 5 bases and J by 5 bases, with 6 bases of the junction left unmatched. The length of the CDR3 is 14 residues. Germline CDR1 and CDR2: SGHVS and FQNEAQ. The CDR3 here is CASSTGQGGHEQYF. The CDR3 nucleotides read TGTGCCAGCAGCACCGGACAGGGGGGCCACGAGCAGTACTTC.

V and J are TRBV28 and TRBJ2-7; the match to TRBD1 covers 7 bases. Germline loops: CDR1 MDHEN, CDR2 SYDVKM. This CDR3 has 14 amino acids. Trimming at V came to 6 bases and at J to 2 bases, leaving 7 bases not matched to a gene. The CDR3 loop reads CASRVYRGTYEQYF. The CDR3, as DNA: TGTGCCAGCAGGGTATACAGGGGTACCTACGAGCAGTACTTC.

The chain is built from TRBV19 and TRBJ2-3; D is uncertain. Per the germline V gene, CDR1 is LNHDA and CDR2 is SQIVND (reference sequence). CDR3 length: 15 residues. V lost 1 base to trimming and J lost 2 bases, with 10 bases between them. CDR3 nucleotides: TGTGCCAGTAGTATAGTTCGTGGCACCACAGATACGCAGTATTTT. Translation gives CASSIVRGTTDTQYF.

This chain connects TRBV7-8 to TRBJ2-7, with 8 bases that match TRBD1. CDR1 and CDR2 from the germline V gene are SGHVS and FQNEAQ. The CDR3 length is 16 residues. With 1 base clipped from V and 4 bases from J, the junction kept 9 bases outside the gene matches. The CDR3 bases are TGTGCCAGCAGCTTAGTCCAAGGCACAGGGGGATACGAGCAGTACTTC. Residues: CASSLVQGTGGYEQYF.

This chain joins TRBV7-2 and TRBJ1-2, with 12 nucleotides matching TRBD1. V lost 4 bases, J lost 7 bases, and 4 bases stayed unmatched. The CDR3 extends over 14 amino acids. Per germline, CDR1 SGHTA and CDR2 FQGNSA. The CDR3 nucleotides read TGTGCCAGCAGCTCGGGACAGGGGGCCGGTGGCTACACCTTC. It is translated as CASSSGQGAGGYTF.

The chain combines TRBV10-2 with TRBJ1-2, with D tentatively TRBD1 (5 bases). CDR1 and CDR2 (germline): WSHSY, SAAADI. The CDR3 is made up of 13 amino acids. V was shortened by 3 bases and J by 4 bases, with 9 bases between the two germline ends. CDR3: CASSDDRTYGYTF. CDR3 sequence (DNA): TGCGCCAGCAGTGACGACAGAACCTATGGCTACACCTTC.

J is TRBJ2-5 and V is TRBV7-2; weak D call: TRBD2 (6 bases). This CDR3 region has 12 residues. V was shortened by 6 bases and J by 5 bases, with 10 bases between the two germline ends. Germline V gene sequence: CDR1 SGHTA, CDR2 FQGNSA. CDR3 loop: CASRGGRETQYF. CDR3 bases: TGTGCCAGCAGGGGGGGAAGGGAGACCCAGTACTTC.

Many counts were recorded for this clone. The chain carries TRBV2 and TRBJ2-7; TRBD2 agrees at 7 bases. CDR3 size: 14 residues. Germline V gene lookup returns CDR1 SNHLY and CDR2 FYNNEI. V shed 4 bases and J 3 bases; nucleotides not matched to a gene: 6. CDR3 nucleotides: TGTGCCAGCAGTGCCCAGCGGGGCCGCTACGAGCAGTACTTC. Its protein is CASSAQRGRYEQYF.

The genes are TRBV2 and TRBJ2-7, with TRBD2 matching over 11 bases. Trimming at V came to 4 bases and at J to 5 bases, leaving 7 bases not matched to a gene. CDR1 is SNHLY, CDR2 FYNNEI, per germline. The CDR3 is 15 amino acids. The CDR3 loop reads CASSGRLAGSHEQYF. The CDR3 region has the DNA TGTGCCAGCAGTGGGAGACTAGCGGGGTCCCACGAGCAGTACTTC.

This chain links TRBV7-9 with TRBJ1-2; possible D gene TRBD1, 6 bases. Per the germline V gene, CDR1 is SEHNR and CDR2 is FQNEAQ (reference sequence). V shed 4 bases and J shed 1 base, with 7 bases lying between them. CDR3 size: 13 residues. This CDR3 is CASSSGVNYGYTF. CDR3 nucleotide sequence: TGTGCCAGCAGCTCAGGGGTTAACTATGGCTACACCTTC.

This clone was recorded only once. The chain links TRBV11-3 to TRBJ2-3; possibly TRBD2 for D (7 bases). Germline V gene sequence: CDR1 SGHNT, CDR2 YENEEA. The CDR3 totals 15 residues. V lost 0 bases, J lost 1 base, and 8 bases lay in between. The chain's CDR3 is CASSLDGGRTDTQYF. DNA for the CDR3: TGTGCCAGCAGCTTAGACGGGGGGCGCACAGATACGCAGTATTTT.